The entry below describes one T cell receptor (beta chain). Its specificity is unknown. This CDR3 is built from 13 residues. CDR1 and CDR2 from the germline V gene are LGHNA and YSLEER. J was trimmed by 8 bases and V by 2 bases; bases with no gene match: 4. Clones were sequenced by immunoSEQ multiplex PCR, and TCRdb holds only the in-frame ones, with some missing. The table lists 2 million to 2.5 million clones, roughly 94% of them singletons. This entry belongs to a study of shared clonotypes between healthy human individuals. Study-wide results and limits: Estimated richness was generally greater in naive than memory subsets.

The sequenced sample consisted of naive CD4+ T cells sorted from blood. Indicated subset: CD45RA+ positively selected. The TCR comes from a man aged 18 to 29 in good health. This chain uses TRBV4-3 with TRBJ1-2; 8 bases are a match to TRBD1. CDR3 DNA: TGCGCCAGCAGCCAAACAGGGGGAGTCGGCTACACCTTC. It yields the protein CASSQTGGVGYTF.